This TCR beta chain was documented in a study of T cell responses to AZD1222 COVID-19 vaccine. TCRdb's copy holds only in-frame clones and misses some; the assay was immunoSEQ multiplex PCR. Counted here are over 100,000 clones, roughly 87% occurring once; the ten biggest clones make up roughly 2.7%. Study observations and caveats: Among spike-specific TCRs, nearly half reportedly target unmutated variant regions. Once two AZD1222 doses were given, Spike-specific TCR breadth and depth went up. Donors were largely white British and mainly female; clonal diversity was possibly underestimated. All repertoire sampling was performed exclusively after the peak T cell response.

CDR3 length: 15 amino acids. The V gene's germline CDR1 is SGDLS and CDR2 YYNGEE. The V and J ends lost 2 bases and 5 bases respectively, with 14 bases between them. Concerning this clone itself: Its cognate antigen is unknown.

The chain uses TRBV9 and TRBJ1-5; D is possibly TRBD1 (5 bases). Sequencing was performed on peripheral blood, taken 28 days after the second AZD1222 dose. The source of this sequence is an adult who received the AZD1222 COVID-19 vaccine. CDR3 residues: CASSVSGLADQPQHF. The CDR3 DNA reads TGTGCCAGCAGCGTGTCAGGGTTAGCGGATCAGCCCCAGCATTTT.